One and the same sample provided the 31 T cell receptor beta chains below, sequenced in a study of OX40 agonist ivuxolimab in advanced cancers. Sequencing used immunoSEQ multiplex PCR; TCRdb keeps in-frame clones, though not all of them. The repertoire includes over 35,000 clones, about 86% of them detected once, and 20% to 25% sits in the top ten. The sequences come from CD4+ or CD8+ T cells sorted from blood, collected in a trial of the OX40 agonist ivuxolimab. These receptors were collected from an adult with an advanced solid tumor such as melanoma, head and neck, liver or kidney cancer.

This chain uses TRBV27 with TRBJ2-1, with D uncertain. Trimming took 7 bases from V and 2 from J, leaving 9 bases between them. This CDR3 comprises 13 residues. In germline, CDR1 is MNHEY, CDR2 SMNVEV (reference sequence). CDR3 bases: TGTGCCAGCAACAAGAAACCCTACAATGAGCAGTTCTTC. Residues: CASNKKPYNEQFF.

V is TRBV19 and J is TRBJ1-6, with 7 bases lining up with TRBD1. The CDR3 runs 13 residues. The germline V gene has CDR1 LNHDA and CDR2 SQIVND (reference sequence). With 10 bases clipped from V and 8 bases from J, the junction kept 8 bases outside the gene matches. CDR3 in amino acids: CATPTGRDSPLHF. The CDR3, as DNA: TGTGCCACCCCGACAGGGCGGGATTCACCCCTCCACTTT. Complete variable domain (other parts from reference TRBV19 and TRBJ1-6): DGGITQSPKYLFRKEGQNVTLSCEQNLNHDAMYWYRQDPGQGLRLIYYSQIVNDFQKGDIAEGYSVSREKKESFPLTVTSAQKNPTAFYLCATPTGRDSPLHFGNGTRLTVT.

CDR3 DNA: TGTGCCAGCAGTTTAGCTCCGGACTACGAGCAGTACGTC. It codes for CASSLAPDYEQYV. V is TRBV27 and J is TRBJ2-7, with unresolved D. The CDR3 sequence is 13 residues long. Trimming shortened V by 2 bases and J by 3 bases, and 8 bases separated the two germline ends. Germline values: CDR1 MNHEY, CDR2 SMNVEV (reference sequence).

The chain couples TRBV28 to TRBJ2-5; D may be TRBD2 (6 bases). Deletions cut 3 bases from V and 4 bases from J, with 12 bases between. The CDR3 is made up of 14 amino acids. Germline V gene sequence: CDR1 MDHEN, CDR2 SYDVKM. The CDR3 loop reads CASSFLGSGETQYF. CDR3 coding DNA: TGTGCCAGCAGTTTTTTAGGTAGCGGAGAGACCCAGTACTTC.

The chain combines TRBV13 with TRBJ2-7, with unresolved D. V lost 4 bases to trimming and J lost 1 base, with 17 bases between them. Germline V gene lookup returns CDR1 PRHDT and CDR2 FYEKMQ (reference sequence). This CDR3 is built from 16 residues. CDR3: CASSWLEGPMSYEQYF. The CDR3 nucleotides read TGTGCCAGCAGCTGGCTTGAAGGACCTATGTCCTACGAGCAGTACTTC.

This clone ranks as medium-sized. Other DNA sequences from this sample encode an identical CDR3 as well. The V call is TRBV19, the J call TRBJ1-5; no definite D call. The CDR3 has 14 amino acids. V was shortened by 8 bases and J by 0 bases, with 11 bases between the two germline ends. Germline CDR1 LNHDA, CDR2 SQIVND (reference sequence). The CDR3 is CASDTRDSNQPQHF. The CDR3 bases are TGTGCCAGTGATACAAGAGATAGCAATCAGCCCCAGCATTTT.

V usage is TRBV28 and J usage is TRBJ2-3; D remains ambiguous. CDR3 length: 15 amino acids. Deletions cut 7 bases from V and 0 bases from J, with 14 bases between. The germline V gene has CDR1 MDHEN and CDR2 SYDVKM. The CDR3 DNA reads as TGTGCCAGCAATGAAATTCTTACTAGCACAGATACGCAGTATTTT. Translated: CASNEILTSTDTQYF.

V is TRBV10-3 and J is TRBJ2-1; 13 nucleotides match TRBD2. With V trimmed by 10 bases and J by 1 base, 10 bases remained unmatched. Per germline, CDR1 ENHRY and CDR2 SYGVKD. This CDR3 spans 17 amino acids. The CDR3 sequence is CATSRLAGGDSYNEQFF. The DNA for the CDR3 is TGTGCCACGAGCCGACTAGCGGGGGGCGATTCCTACAATGAGCAGTTCTTC.

This clone came up a few times. For the CDR3, the DNA is TGCGCCAGCAGTGAGGGTTTTAGCGGGGGGCCAGAGACCCAGTACTTC. Amino acid sequence: CASSEGFSGGPETQYF. The chain recombines TRBV10-2 with TRBJ2-5; 10 nucleotides line up with TRBD2. The germline V gene encodes CDR1 WSHSY and CDR2 SAAADI. CDR3 length: 16 amino acids. J lost 4 bases, V lost 2 bases, and 7 bases had no gene match.

The chain recombines TRBV7-9 with TRBJ1-1; D is uncertain. The CDR3 has 14 residues. Germline V gene lookup returns CDR1 SEHNR and CDR2 FQNEAQ (reference sequence). V gave up 1 base and J gave up 7 bases, with 13 bases separating them. DNA for the CDR3: TGTGCCAGCAGCTTAGACGGCAGAAAACTTGAAGCTTTCTTT. This gives the protein CASSLDGRKLEAFF.

This clone was seen just once. The rearrangement links TRBV15 to TRBJ2-5; 7 nucleotides agree with TRBD1. The J segment lost 5 bases and the V segment lost 8 bases, leaving 11 bases of the junction unmatched. Germline V gene sequence: CDR1 LNHNV, CDR2 YYDKDF (reference sequence). CDR3 length equals 14 residues. The CDR3 is CATATGAKKETQYF. The CDR3 DNA reads TGTGCCACCGCCACAGGGGCTAAGAAGGAGACCCAGTACTTC.

This chain joins TRBV28 and TRBJ1-3; 7 bases map to TRBD1. V gave up 4 bases and J gave up 4 bases; unmatched junction bases: 7. The CDR3 has 15 amino acids. Germline V CDR1 and CDR2: MDHEN, SYDVKM. DNA for the CDR3: TGTGCCAGCAGTTCCATTAGGGGACAGGGAAACACCATATATTTT. Encoded protein: CASSSIRGQGNTIYF.

This CDR3 is CASSRGGSGTGGLGFYNEQFF. In DNA form, the CDR3 reads TGCGCCAGCAGCCGTGGGGGCTCCGGGACAGGGGGACTCGGCTTCTACAATGAGCAGTTCTTC. The chain joins TRBV4-1 to TRBJ2-1, with 11 bases identical to TRBD1. This CDR3 is 21 amino acids long. The V gene end was trimmed by 4 bases and the J gene end by 3 bases; junction bases not matched to a gene: 20. Per the germline V gene, CDR1 is MGHRA and CDR2 is YSYEKL.

The sample holds one count of this clone. This chain uses TRBV9 with TRBJ1-3, with 7 bases aligning to TRBD1. CDR3 length equals 15 residues. Germline CDR1 SGDLS, CDR2 YYNGEE. Unmatched junction bases numbered 5, after V lost 3 bases and J lost 2 bases. The CDR3 region is CASSEQGRPGNTIYF. The CDR3 coding sequence is TGTGCCAGCAGCGAACAGGGGAGGCCTGGAAACACCATATATTTT.

This chain connects TRBV9 to TRBJ1-6; TRBD1 might be the D (5 bases). Germline V gene sequence: CDR1 SGDLS, CDR2 YYNGEE. The V end was cut by 4 bases, the J end by 2 bases, with 10 bases between. The CDR3 spans 15 residues. The CDR3: CASSPSGAYNSPLHF. The CDR3 DNA reads as TGTGCCAGCAGCCCCTCGGGGGCCTATAATTCACCCCTCCACTTT.

This chain connects TRBV7-3 to TRBJ2-3; TRBD1 might be the D (5 bases). Germline-derived CDR1 and CDR2 are SGHTA and FQGTGA. V lost 3 bases and J lost 3, with 13 bases in between. This CDR3 is 15 amino acids long. In DNA, the CDR3 is TGTGCCAGCAGCTTCGGTCAGGGTTTTACAGATACGCAGTATTTT. It encodes CASSFGQGFTDTQYF.

The J gene is TRBJ1-1, the V gene TRBV6-5; no reliable D call. Germline V gives CDR1 MNHEY, CDR2 SVGAGI. Trimming removed 4 bases at V and 5 bases at J, with 11 bases between. CDR3 size: 13 residues. CDR3 DNA sequence: TGTGCCAGCAGTTGGGCTGCGAGTACTGAAGCTTTCTTT. Protein: CASSWAASTEAFF.

This clone was recorded once. Germline and junction disagree at one end, which may indicate a read error. This chain connects TRBV2 to TRBJ1-2, with D uncertain. CDR3 size: 15 residues. The germline V gene has CDR1 SNHLY and CDR2 FYNNEI. CDR3 bases: TGTGCCAGCAGTGAGTGGTCAGAGCCTAACTATGGCTACATCTTC. Translation gives CASSEWSEPNYGYIF.

The chain combines TRBV7-8 with TRBJ2-1; 9 nucleotides match TRBD2. CDR3 size: 16 residues. Germline CDR1 and CDR2: SGHVS and FQNEAQ. The junction had 9 bases not matched to a gene; V was cut back by 7 bases and J by 2 bases. CDR3 in DNA: TGTGCCAGCACCTTCCGTTCTAGCGGGACCTACAATGAGCAGTTCTTC. Encoded protein: CASTFRSSGTYNEQFF.

The chain recombines TRBV5-5 with TRBJ1-2; 7 bases agree with TRBD1. The V gene end was trimmed by 3 bases and the J gene end by 3 bases; junction bases not matched to a gene: 5. Germline values: CDR1 SGHKS, CDR2 YYEKEE (reference sequence). CDR3 length equals 14 residues. The CDR3 DNA reads TGTGCCAGCAGCTGGACTCAGGGGGACTATGGCTACACCTTC. Translation gives CASSWTQGDYGYTF.

This chain connects TRBV11-2 to TRBJ2-7; 11 positions agree with TRBD2. CDR3 length equals 14 residues. Germline V gene sequence: CDR1 SGHAT, CDR2 FQNNGV. After removal of 4 bases from V and 7 bases from J, the junction contained 6 bases not matched to a gene. In DNA, the CDR3 is TGTGCCAGCAGCTGGGGACTAGCGGCGGGTGAGCAGTACTTC. This encodes CASSWGLAAGEQYF.

This sequence joins TRBV6-8 and TRBJ2-3; the match to TRBD1 covers 7 bases. V trimming: 5 bases; J trimming: 9 bases; junction bases outside the gene matches: 11. The CDR3 has 14 amino acids. Germline values: CDR1 MNHGY, CDR2 SAAAGT. In DNA form, the CDR3 reads TGTGCCAGCAGTATTCGGGACAGAAAAGGCACGCAGTATTTT. Amino acid sequence: CASSIRDRKGTQYF.

The CDR3 loop reads CASSLTGGNLYEQYF. In nucleotides, the CDR3 is TGTGCCAGCAGCTTAACGGGGGGCAACCTCTACGAGCAGTACTTC. V and J are TRBV7-3 and TRBJ2-7; D is tentatively TRBD1 or TRBD2 (6 bases each). The CDR3 loop spans 15 amino acids. The germline CDR1 and CDR2 sequences are SGHTA and FQGTGA. V was pared by 0 bases and J by 3 bases, with 12 bases between.

The chain joins TRBV7-2 to TRBJ1-1; 7 nucleotides line up with TRBD1. CDR3 size: 16 residues. With 1 base clipped from V and 2 bases from J, the junction kept 7 bases outside the gene matches. CDR1 and CDR2 from the germline V gene are SGHTA and FQGNSA. CDR3 in amino acids: CASSLEGASTNTEAFF. In DNA form, the CDR3 reads TGTGCCAGCAGCTTAGAGGGGGCCTCTACAAACACTGAAGCTTTCTTT.

This clone was found a few times. The gene calls are TRBV9 and TRBJ2-7, with no clear D. V was clipped by 4 bases and J by 6 bases, with 8 bases between them. The germline gives CDR1 SGDLS, CDR2 YYNGEE. The length of the CDR3 is 11 residues. Here the CDR3 reads CASSHAGEQYF. The CDR3 nucleotides read TGTGCCAGCAGCCACGCCGGCGAGCAGTACTTC.

V and J are TRBV6-5 and TRBJ1-4, with 7 bases that match TRBD1. The J segment lost 5 bases and the V segment lost 2 bases, leaving 5 bases of the junction unmatched. This CDR3 is built from 15 residues. The germline V gene encodes CDR1 MNHEY and CDR2 SVGAGI. CDR3 coding DNA: TGTGCCAGCAGTTACGGGGACAGCGGAAATGAAAAACTGTTTTTT. Protein: CASSYGDSGNEKLFF.

This clone was seen just once. This sequence joins TRBV7-3 and TRBJ2-5; 7 nucleotides match TRBD1. Trimming took 1 base from V and 1 from J; bases not matched to a gene: 3. The germline V gene encodes CDR1 SGHTA and CDR2 FQGTGA. The CDR3 length is 15 residues. The CDR3 sequence: CASSLNPGGQETQYF. The CDR3 DNA sequence: TGTGCCAGCAGCTTAAATCCAGGGGGCCAAGAGACCCAGTACTTC.

V and J are TRBV7-9 and TRBJ1-5, with TRBD1 identical over 7 bases. The CDR3 has 16 residues. Germline CDR1 and CDR2: SEHNR and FQNEAQ (reference sequence). With V trimmed by 4 bases and J by 2 bases, 8 bases remained unmatched. The CDR3 reads CASSSTGEGGNQPQHF. CDR3 in DNA: TGTGCCAGCAGCTCCACAGGGGAAGGGGGCAATCAGCCCCAGCATTTT.

V and J are TRBV7-3 and TRBJ2-1; no reliable D call. The germline V gene has CDR1 SGHTA and CDR2 FQGTGA. Trimming took 8 bases from V and 7 from J, leaving 15 bases between them. CDR3 length: 13 residues. The CDR3 spells CASAPLTQNEQFF. In DNA form, the CDR3 reads TGTGCCAGCGCCCCTCTCACCCAGAATGAGCAGTTCTTC. The whole variable domain, filled in from reference TRBV7-3 and TRBJ2-1, reads GAGVSQTPSNKVTEKGKYVELRCDPISGHTALYWYRQSLGQGPEFLIYFQGTGAADDSGLPNDRFFAVRPEGSVSTLKIQRTERGDSAVYLCASAPLTQNEQFFGPGTRLTVL.

J is TRBJ2-5 and V is TRBV5-1; D may match TRBD1 or TRBD2 (5 bases each). The germline V and J ends were trimmed by 6 bases and 5 bases, with 14 bases remaining between them. The germline V gene has CDR1 SGHRS and CDR2 YFSETQ. There are 13 residues in the CDR3. CDR3 DNA: TGCGCCAGCAACCGGGACGGTGGGGAGACCCAGTACTTC. It encodes CASNRDGGETQYF.

The V and J genes are TRBV7-3 and TRBJ1-6; TRBD1 agrees at 8 bases. This CDR3 has 16 residues. Germline CDR1 and CDR2: SGHTA and FQGTGA. V gave up 5 bases and J gave up 7 bases; unmatched junction bases: 10. This CDR3 reads CASSPRTGSWNSPLHF. The CDR3 DNA reads TGTGCCAGCAGCCCGCGGACAGGGAGCTGGAATTCACCCCTCCACTTT.